The present entry profiles one TCR beta chain with its context. The table came from immunoSEQ multiplex PCR; TCRdb's copy has only in-frame clones and leaves some out. The table lists tens of thousands of clones, roughly 92% of them singletons. This sample is drawn from a study of T cell changes during pregnancy in multiple sclerosis. Germline V gene data show CDR1 as SGHNT and CDR2 as YENEEA. The CDR3 contains 13 residues. The V segment lost 5 bases and the J segment 6 bases; nucleotides outside the gene matches: 7. Sequencing used peripheral blood, obtained in the third trimester of pregnancy. The origin of this receptor is a female donor in good health, enrolled as a control in a pregnancy study. The rearrangement links TRBV11-3 to TRBJ2-7; 7 bases map to TRBD1. The CDR3 sequence is CASSHRQGTEQYF. The CDR3 DNA reads as TGTGCCAGCAGCCACCGACAGGGAACCGAGCAGTACTTC.